The 32 T cell receptor beta chains presented below share a single source sample, sequenced in a study of T cell responses to AZD1222 COVID-19 vaccine. Clones were read by immunoSEQ multiplex PCR, and TCRdb kept only the in-frame ones, dropping some. The sample lists under 100,000 clones; approximately 89% were seen once. The source was peripheral blood, collected 28 days after the second AZD1222 dose. Receptor source: an adult who received the AZD1222 COVID-19 vaccine.

The chain links TRBV7-6 to TRBJ2-3; D may be TRBD1 (6 bases). The V gene's germline CDR1 is SGHVS and CDR2 FNYEAQ. The CDR3 consists of 15 residues. V was trimmed by 1 base and J by 6 bases, leaving 14 bases between them. CDR3 loop: CASSLVIRGSDTQYF. The CDR3 bases are TGTGCCAGCAGCTTAGTTATCAGGGGATCGGATACGCAGTATTTT.

Note on this clone: The junction departs from germline at one end; a sequencing error may be responsible. The chain has TRBV7-9 and TRBJ1-2; perhaps TRBD1 as D (6 bases). This CDR3 comprises 15 residues. CDR1 and CDR2 from the germline V gene are SEHNR and FQNEAQ (reference sequence). DNA for the CDR3: TGTGCCAGCAGCTTTCGGGGGGCGCGATTCTATCGCTACACCTTC. This codes for CASSFRGARFYRYTF.

The gene calls are TRBV28 and TRBJ2-7; the match to TRBD1 covers 9 bases. Trimming cost V 3 bases and J 3 bases; bases outside gene matches: 6. CDR1 and CDR2 from the germline V gene are MDHEN and SYDVKM. The CDR3 totals 15 residues. CDR3 in amino acids: CASSFGDRELYEQYF. CDR3 coding DNA: TGTGCCAGCAGTTTCGGGGACAGGGAGCTCTACGAGCAGTACTTC.

The chain links TRBV15 to TRBJ2-7, with 9 bases aligning to TRBD1. Germline trimming cut 9 bases from V and 1 base from J; bases unmatched to any gene: 7. The V gene's germline CDR1 is LNHNV and CDR2 YYDKDF (reference sequence). The CDR3 length is 14 residues. The CDR3 sequence: CATRTGGESYEQYF. DNA of the CDR3: TGTGCCACAAGAACAGGGGGCGAGTCCTACGAGCAGTACTTC.

This clone was recorded once. The chain links TRBV27 to TRBJ2-7, with 7 bases matching TRBD1. V shed 6 bases, J shed 0 bases, and the junction held 5 bases outside the gene matches. CDR3 length: 14 residues. Germline V lookup: CDR1 MNHEY, CDR2 SMNVEV (reference sequence). The CDR3 coding sequence is TGTGCCAGCAGCCTACAGGGGCTCTCCTACGAGCAGTACTTC. It encodes CASSLQGLSYEQYF.

The chain carries TRBV11-3 and TRBJ2-1, with D tentatively TRBD2 (7 bases). The V gene's germline CDR1 is SGHNT and CDR2 YENEEA. V gave up 3 bases and J gave up 9 bases, with 18 bases separating them. This CDR3 spans 15 amino acids. The CDR3 DNA reads TGTGCCAGCAGCTTTTTGGGGGGGCCCGGAGTTGAGCAGTTCTTC. It yields the protein CASSFLGGPGVEQFF.

The rearrangement links TRBV6-5 to TRBJ2-2; TRBD2 might be the D (6 bases). Germline V gene data show CDR1 as MNHEY and CDR2 as SVGAGI. V was shortened by 4 bases and J by 0 bases, with 12 bases between the two germline ends. The CDR3 has 16 amino acids. CDR3 sequence (DNA): TGTGCCAGCAGTTGGAGCTGGGGGGCGAACACCGGGGAGCTGTTTTTT. Its protein product is CASSWSWGANTGELFF.

The V and J genes are TRBV7-6 and TRBJ1-5, with 9 positions matching TRBD1. Germline V gives CDR1 SGHVS, CDR2 FNYEAQ. J was trimmed by 1 base and V by 5 bases; bases with no gene match: 6. This CDR3 region has 16 residues. The CDR3 DNA reads as TGTGCCAGCAGCCCTTTCACAGGGGGCAGCAATCAGCCCCAGCATTTT. Translated: CASSPFTGGSNQPQHF.

The chain has TRBV27 and TRBJ1-5, with D perhaps TRBD1 (5 bases). The ends were cut back, 0 bases at V and 4 bases at J, with 7 bases in the middle. This CDR3 contains 14 residues. CDR1 MNHEY and CDR2 SMNVEV come from the germline V gene (reference sequence). CDR3 in amino acids: CASSLSEGNQPQHF. The CDR3 DNA reads TGTGCCAGCAGTTTATCGGAGGGGAATCAGCCCCAGCATTTT.

The rearrangement uses TRBV5-1 and TRBJ2-1; 10 bases agree with TRBD2. V trimming: 0 bases; J trimming: 0 bases; junction bases outside the gene matches: 6. The CDR3 runs to 18 residues. The germline CDR1 and CDR2 sequences are SGHRS and YFSETQ. The CDR3 protein is CASSLGRLAGVSYNEQFF. For the CDR3, the DNA is TGCGCCAGCAGCTTGGGGAGACTAGCGGGTGTCTCCTACAATGAGCAGTTCTTC.

The chain joins TRBV6-5 to TRBJ1-2; D uncertain. The germline V gene has CDR1 MNHEY and CDR2 SVGAGI. V was shortened by 8 bases and J by 1 base, with 11 bases between the two germline ends. The length of the CDR3 is 13 residues. The CDR3 region has the DNA TGTGCCAGCGGGTTTAAACTTAACTATGGCTACACCTTC. Amino acid sequence: CASGFKLNYGYTF.

The chain uses TRBV9 and TRBJ1-2; no clear D gene. This CDR3 region has 16 residues. Germline V CDR1 and CDR2: SGDLS, YYNGEE. Trimming took off 0 bases at V and 2 bases at J, with 14 bases between the two ends. The CDR3 nucleotides read TGTGCCAGCAGCGTAGATGAGCGTGGGGAAAACTATGGCTACACCTTC. This translates into CASSVDERGENYGYTF.

This sequence joins TRBV4-3 and TRBJ2-5; no clear D. The CDR3 totals 13 residues. V lost 4 bases, J lost 5 bases, and 11 bases lay in between. Germline assignment: CDR1 LGHNA and CDR2 YSLEER. This CDR3 is CASSPRFGETQYF. The CDR3 nucleotides are TGCGCCAGCAGCCCTCGCTTTGGGGAGACCCAGTACTTC.

This chain links TRBV27 with TRBJ1-1; 12 nucleotides line up with TRBD1. Unmatched junction bases numbered 10, after V lost 7 bases and J lost 1 base. The length of the CDR3 is 17 residues. CDR1 and CDR2 (germline): MNHEY, SMNVEV (reference sequence). This CDR3 reads CASTETGTGGENTEAFF. The CDR3 DNA reads as TGTGCCAGCACTGAAACCGGGACAGGGGGCGAGAACACTGAAGCTTTCTTT.

The chain recombines TRBV6-6 with TRBJ1-2, with 8 bases matching TRBD1. The CDR3 runs 14 residues. CDR1 is MNHNY and CDR2 is SVGAGI in the germline V gene (reference sequence). The J segment lost 6 bases and the V segment lost 5 bases, leaving 8 bases of the junction unmatched. The CDR3 region has the DNA TGTGCCAGCAGTGATCAGGGGGCGGTAGATGGCTACACCTTC. Translating gives CASSDQGAVDGYTF.

This chain uses TRBV11-3 with TRBJ2-5; TRBD1 matches at 7 bases. The V gene end was trimmed by 6 bases and the J gene end by 4 bases; junction bases not matched to a gene: 5. Germline-derived CDR1 and CDR2 are SGHNT and YENEEA. This CDR3 is built from 13 residues. CDR3 coding DNA: TGTGCCAGCAGTCTCGACAGGGCAGAGACCCAGTACTTC. Its translation is CASSLDRAETQYF.

The V and J genes are TRBV27 and TRBJ2-1; the D is unclear. There are 15 residues in the CDR3. CDR1 is MNHEY, CDR2 SMNVEV, per germline (reference sequence). V gave up 5 bases and J gave up 0 bases, with 11 bases separating them. Written as DNA, the CDR3 is TGTGCCAGCAGTCCCTACACGAGCTCCTACAATGAGCAGTTCTTC. Encoded protein: CASSPYTSSYNEQFF.

This chain links TRBV4-3 with TRBJ2-7; 7 nucleotides align to TRBD1. Germline V gene lookup returns CDR1 LGHNA and CDR2 YSLEER. The CDR3 runs to 14 residues. V dropped 0 bases and J dropped 2; count of bases not matched to a gene: 1. This chain's CDR3 is CASSQEQGTYEQYF. The CDR3 nucleotides are TGCGCCAGCAGCCAAGAACAGGGGACCTACGAGCAGTACTTC.

In its sample, this clone was seen once. This chain connects TRBV3-1 (or the pseudogene TRBV3-2) to TRBJ2-3; D is unclear. This CDR3 comprises 15 residues. V was clipped by 0 bases and J by 6 bases, with 13 bases between them. CDR1 and CDR2 from the germline V gene are LGHDT and YNNKEL (reference sequence). The CDR3 region is CASSQDSSFVDTQYF. The DNA for the CDR3 is TGTGCCAGCAGCCAAGATTCCAGTTTTGTCGATACGCAGTATTTT.

The rearrangement links TRBV29-1 to TRBJ2-2, with 10 bases lining up with TRBD1. Germline loops: CDR1 SQVTM, CDR2 ANQGSEA. Trimming at V came to 5 bases and at J to 5 bases, leaving 5 bases not matched to a gene. This CDR3 comprises 14 residues. CDR3 DNA: TGCAGCGTTCCATGGACAGGGGGAACCGGGGAGCTGTTTTTT. Protein product: CSVPWTGGTGELFF.

This chain links TRBV15 with TRBJ2-7, with TRBD1 identical over 9 bases. This CDR3 has 16 residues. Trimming at V came to 1 base and at J to 0 bases, leaving 4 bases not matched to a gene. Germline V gene lookup returns CDR1 LNHNV and CDR2 YYDKDF (reference sequence). CDR3 bases: TGTGCCACCAGCAGAGGCCCGGGACAGGGCTCCTACGAGCAGTACTTC. Its translation: CATSRGPGQGSYEQYF.

The rearrangement joins TRBV27 to TRBJ2-5; D remains unclear. V lost 6 bases and J lost 0, with 5 bases in between. The CDR3 has 12 amino acids. CDR1 MNHEY and CDR2 SMNVEV come from the germline V gene (reference sequence). CDR3 DNA sequence: TGTGCCAGCAGATGGTACCAAGAGACCCAGTACTTC. It is translated as CASRWYQETQYF.

This rearrangement joins TRBV29-1 to TRBJ2-5, with D unclear. V lost 1 base and J 5 bases, leaving 11 bases between the germline ends. The CDR3 is made up of 13 amino acids. Germline lookup yields CDR1 SQVTM and CDR2 ANQGSEA. The CDR3 spells CSVEVGIGETQYF. The CDR3, as DNA: TGCAGCGTTGAAGTAGGGATCGGGGAGACCCAGTACTTC. Combining the CDR3 with reference TRBV29-1 and TRBJ2-5 gives the whole variable domain SAVISQKPSRDICQRGTSLTIQCQVDSQVTMMFWYRQQPGQSLTLIATANQGSEATYESGFVIDKFPISRPNLTFSTLTVSNMSPEDSSIYLCSVEVGIGETQYFGPGTRLLVL.

The J gene is TRBJ2-2, the V gene TRBV24-1, with D tentatively TRBD2 (6 bases). The CDR3 runs 19 residues. CDR1 and CDR2 (germline): KGHDR, SFDVKD. The germline V and J ends were trimmed by 4 bases and 3 bases, with 23 bases remaining between them. For the CDR3, the DNA is TGTGCCACCAGTGAGACCGACCCCTCCGGGAGACGATACACCGGGGAGCTGTTTTTT. It yields the protein CATSETDPSGRRYTGELFF.

This clone appeared a single time. The J gene is TRBJ2-3, the V gene TRBV7-9, with 13 nucleotides matching TRBD2. Trimming cost V 5 bases and J 3 bases; bases outside gene matches: 8. Germline CDR1 SEHNR, CDR2 FQNEAQ (reference sequence). This CDR3 is 17 amino acids long. The CDR3 sequence is CASSATGLAGTTDTQYF. CDR3 in DNA: TGTGCCAGCAGCGCGACGGGACTAGCGGGGACGACAGATACGCAGTATTTT.

This clone was detected a few times. The V and J genes are TRBV5-4 and TRBJ2-1, with TRBD2 matching over 15 bases. The length of the CDR3 is 16 residues. Germline lookup yields CDR1 SGHNT and CDR2 YYREEE (reference sequence). V gave up 4 bases and J gave up 4 bases; unmatched junction bases: 3. The CDR3 protein is CASSLGTSGRYNEQFF. Here the CDR3 DNA reads TGTGCCAGCAGCCTCGGGACTAGCGGGAGGTACAATGAGCAGTTCTTC. Combining the CDR3 with reference TRBV5-4 and TRBJ2-1 gives the whole variable domain ETGVTQSPTHLIKTRGQQVTLRCSSQSGHNTVSWYQQALGQGPQFIFQYYREEENGRGNFPPRFSGLQFPNYSSELNVNALELDDSALYLCASSLGTSGRYNEQFFGPGTRLTVL.

The count of this clone is one. The chain uses TRBV3-1 (or the pseudogene TRBV3-2) and TRBJ2-5, with D unresolved. V was pared by 2 bases and J by 1 base, with 8 bases between. Germline V lookup: CDR1 LGHDT, CDR2 YNNKEL (reference sequence). The CDR3 loop spans 14 amino acids. The CDR3 loop reads CASSQRQVQETQYF. The CDR3 nucleotides are TGTGCCAGCAGCCAAAGGCAGGTCCAAGAGACCCAGTACTTC.

The chain links TRBV5-6 to TRBJ1-1; D gene ambiguous. Trimming cost V 0 bases and J 6 bases, with 9 bases left between them. This CDR3 is built from 13 residues. CDR1 SGHDT and CDR2 YYEEEE come from the germline V gene. The CDR3 sequence is CASSLVSESEAFF. CDR3 bases: TGTGCCAGCAGCTTGGTTTCGGAATCTGAAGCTTTCTTT.

Written as DNA, the CDR3 is TGTGCCAGCAGCCTCCTCCGGGCAGAGACCCAGTACTTC. This sequence encodes CASSLLRAETQYF. The genes are TRBV7-2 and TRBJ2-5; D is uncertain. Germline V gene sequence: CDR1 SGHTA, CDR2 FQGNSA. The V end was cut by 5 bases, the J end by 4 bases, with 11 bases between. The CDR3 is made up of 13 amino acids.

The chain recombines TRBV27 with TRBJ2-1; D is tentatively TRBD1 or TRBD2 (6 bases each). Germline V gives CDR1 MNHEY, CDR2 SMNVEV (reference sequence). V lost 8 bases and J 2 bases, leaving 13 bases between the germline ends. The CDR3 is 14 amino acids. This CDR3 is CASGTSGAYNEQFF. CDR3 coding DNA: TGTGCCAGCGGGACATCGGGGGCCTACAATGAGCAGTTCTTC.

V and J are TRBV19 and TRBJ2-7, with unresolved D. There are 14 residues in the CDR3. The V gene lost 4 bases and the J gene lost 1 base, with 11 bases spanning the gap. Per the germline V gene, CDR1 is LNHDA and CDR2 is SQIVND (reference sequence). CDR3 coding DNA: TGTGCCAGTAGTACAGTGGACGGATCCTACGAGCAGTACTTC. This gives the protein CASSTVDGSYEQYF. Filled out from reference TRBV19 and TRBJ2-7, the complete variable domain reads DGGITQSPKYLFRKEGQNVTLSCEQNLNHDAMYWYRQDPGQGLRLIYYSQIVNDFQKGDIAEGYSVSREKKESFPLTVTSAQKNPTAFYLCASSTVDGSYEQYFGPGTRLTVT.

V gene TRBV4-1 combines with J gene TRBJ1-3; D perhaps matches TRBD1 (6 bases). CDR3 length: 17 residues. The ends were cut back, 1 base at V and 0 bases at J, with 13 bases in the middle. From germline, CDR1 is MGHRA and CDR2 YSYEKL. The CDR3 nucleotides read TGCGCCAGCAGCCAAGGAAACAGGGTCCACTCTGGAAACACCATATATTTT. This sequence encodes CASSQGNRVHSGNTIYF.